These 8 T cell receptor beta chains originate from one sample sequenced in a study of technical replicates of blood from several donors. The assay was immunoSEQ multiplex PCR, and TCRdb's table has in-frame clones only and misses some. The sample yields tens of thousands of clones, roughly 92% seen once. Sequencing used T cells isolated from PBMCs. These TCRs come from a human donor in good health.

The chain's CDR3 is CASSLLAGGNYGYTF. CDR3 bases: TGTGCCAGCAGTTTATTGGCAGGGGGCAACTATGGCTACACCTTC. The V gene is TRBV28, the J gene TRBJ1-2; TRBD1 aligns across 8 bases. J was trimmed by 2 bases and V by 1 base; bases with no gene match: 3. In germline, CDR1 is MDHEN, CDR2 SYDVKM. The CDR3 runs to 15 residues.

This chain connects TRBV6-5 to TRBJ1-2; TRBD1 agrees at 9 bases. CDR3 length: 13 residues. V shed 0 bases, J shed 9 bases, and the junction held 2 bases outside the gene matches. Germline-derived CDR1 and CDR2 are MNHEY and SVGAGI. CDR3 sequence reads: CASSYSGQGSYTF. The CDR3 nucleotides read TGTGCCAGCAGTTACTCAGGACAGGGGAGCTACACCTTC.

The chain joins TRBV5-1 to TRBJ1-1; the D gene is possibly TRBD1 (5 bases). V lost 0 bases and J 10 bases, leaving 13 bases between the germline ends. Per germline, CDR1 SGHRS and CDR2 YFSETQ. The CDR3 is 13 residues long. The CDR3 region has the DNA TGCGCCAGCAGCTTGGAGTATAGACAGACAGCTTTCTTT. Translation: CASSLEYRQTAFF.

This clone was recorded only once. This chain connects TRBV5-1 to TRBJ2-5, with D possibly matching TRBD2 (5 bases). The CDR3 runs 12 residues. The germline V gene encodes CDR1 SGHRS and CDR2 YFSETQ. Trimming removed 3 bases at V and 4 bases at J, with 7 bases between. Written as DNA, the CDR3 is TGCGCCAGCAGCTCCGGGGTAGAGACCCAGTACTTC. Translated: CASSSGVETQYF.

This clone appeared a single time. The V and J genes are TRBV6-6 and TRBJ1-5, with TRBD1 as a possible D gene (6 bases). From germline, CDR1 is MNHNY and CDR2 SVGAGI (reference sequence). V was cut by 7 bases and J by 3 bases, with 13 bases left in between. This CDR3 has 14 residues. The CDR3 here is CASTYTGYNQPQHF. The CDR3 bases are TGTGCCAGCACCTATACAGGGTACAATCAGCCCCAGCATTTT.

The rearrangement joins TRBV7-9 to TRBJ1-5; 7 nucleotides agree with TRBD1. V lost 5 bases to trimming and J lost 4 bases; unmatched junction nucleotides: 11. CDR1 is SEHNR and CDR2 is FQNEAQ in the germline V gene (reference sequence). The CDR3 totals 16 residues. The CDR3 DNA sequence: TGTGCCAGCAGCCCCGGAGGGACAGTGTCGAATCAGCCCCAGCATTTT. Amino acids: CASSPGGTVSNQPQHF.

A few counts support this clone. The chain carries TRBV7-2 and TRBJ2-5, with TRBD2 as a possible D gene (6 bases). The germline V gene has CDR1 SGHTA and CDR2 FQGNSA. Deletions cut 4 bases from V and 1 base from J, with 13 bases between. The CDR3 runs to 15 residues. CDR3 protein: CASSSGAVVQETQYF. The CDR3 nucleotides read TGTGCCAGCAGCTCGGGAGCGGTAGTCCAAGAGACCCAGTACTTC.

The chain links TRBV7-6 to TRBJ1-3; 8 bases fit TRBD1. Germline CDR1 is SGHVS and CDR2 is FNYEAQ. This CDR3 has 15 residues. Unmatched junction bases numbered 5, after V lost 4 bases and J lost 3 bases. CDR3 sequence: CASSSPGGLGNTIYF. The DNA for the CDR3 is TGTGCCAGCAGCTCCCCAGGGGGCCTTGGAAACACCATATATTTT.